Detailed here is one T cell receptor (beta chain). Its antigen is currently unknown. A read error may be the cause here, since a much bigger clone is one base away. The CDR3 is 15 amino acids. Germline CDR1 SGHDT, CDR2 YYEEEE. Three rounds of nested PCR, following a modified ARM-PCR protocol, produced the TCRbeta library. TCRdb re-called the multiplex PCR reads through MiXCR, storing one row per CDR3 protein. This table has 77,000 or so distinct CDR3 sequences, approximately 82% appearing once. The data were obtained in a study of tumor and adjacent non-tumor tissue in lung cancer. General study findings and limits: TCR diversity was significantly greater in tumor than normal lung tissue.

No cell sorting was done before RNA was extracted from the tissue. The normal lung tissue was taken more than 3 cm from the tumor edge. Between August and November 2014, newly diagnosed, chemotherapy-naive lung cancer patients underwent thoracic surgery in China. The TCR originated in a man between 65 and 85 years old with non-small cell lung cancer. The sequencing sample was made of distant non-tumor lung tissue. The chain recombines TRBV5-6 with TRBJ1-6; TRBD1 matches 9 bases. CDR3 loop: CASSPGTGRNSPLQF. Here the CDR3 DNA reads TGTGCCAGCAGCCCGGGGACAGGGCGAAATTCACCCCTCCAATTT.